Each of the 17 T cell receptor beta chains below was sequenced from the same sample in a study of identifying expanded T cells in peripheral blood. The assay was immunoSEQ multiplex PCR, and TCRdb's table has in-frame clones only and misses some. The data contain roughly 86,000 clones, approximately 81% of them seen just once; the ten biggest clones take up around 4.5%. Specimen: blood. All receptors derive from a person aged 18-69 years in good health.

The rearrangement links TRBV11-3 to TRBJ2-7; TRBD1 agrees at 7 bases. CDR1 and CDR2 (germline): SGHNT, YENEEA. The ends lost 1 base at V and 0 bases at J; junction bases unmatched: 3. The CDR3 contains 15 residues. The CDR3 region is CASSLGGDSSYEQYF. CDR3 DNA sequence: TGTGCCAGCAGCTTAGGAGGGGACAGCTCCTACGAGCAGTACTTC.

The chain links TRBV2 to TRBJ2-3; 8 bases match TRBD1. CDR3 length equals 15 residues. With V trimmed by 6 bases and J by 2 bases, 7 bases remained unmatched. Germline V lookup: CDR1 SNHLY, CDR2 FYNNEI. In DNA form, the CDR3 reads TGTGCCAGCAGCCTCGGGGACAGGATCACAGATACGCAGTATTTT. It encodes CASSLGDRITDTQYF. The full variable domain, rest sourced from reference TRBV2 and TRBJ2-3, is EPEVTQTPSHQVTQMGQEVILRCVPISNHLYFYWYRQILGQKVEFLVSFYNNEISEKSEIFDDQFSVERPDGSNFTLKIRSTKLEDSAMYFCASSLGDRITDTQYFGPGTRLTVL.

The chain couples TRBV7-2 to TRBJ1-5; tentative D call: TRBD1 (5 bases). The germline V gene encodes CDR1 SGHTA and CDR2 FQGNSA. The CDR3 totals 16 residues. Trimming cost V 5 bases and J 10 bases, with 24 bases left between them. CDR3 bases: TGTGCCAGCAGCCCGAACGGGGGACTTGGGTCCTATCCCCAGCATTTT. It codes for CASSPNGGLGSYPQHF. The full variable domain, in which reference TRBV7-2 and TRBJ1-5 provide the parts outside the CDR3, is GAGVSQSPSNKVTEKGKDVELRCDPISGHTALYWYRQSLGQGLEFLIYFQGNSAPDKSGLPSDRFSAERTGGSVSTLTIQRTQQEDSAVYLCASSPNGGLGSYPQHFGDGTRLSIL.

This rearrangement joins TRBV30 to TRBJ1-2, with D maybe TRBD1 (6 bases). V gave up 2 bases and J gave up 8 bases, with 15 bases separating them. CDR3 size: 13 residues. Germline lookup yields CDR1 GTSNPN and CDR2 SVGIG (reference sequence). The CDR3 nucleotides read TGTGCCTGGAGTTGTCAGGGGCCGGAGGGCTACACCTTC. As protein: CAWSCQGPEGYTF.

The genes are TRBV18 and TRBJ2-1; 8 positions match TRBD2. The V gene's germline CDR1 is KGHSH and CDR2 LQKENI. Germline trimming cut 6 bases from V and 2 bases from J; bases unmatched to any gene: 6. This CDR3 has 15 amino acids. The CDR3 sequence is CASSPRGAPYNEQFF. The CDR3 nucleotides are TGTGCCAGCTCTCCGCGGGGGGCCCCCTACAATGAGCAGTTCTTC.

The J gene is TRBJ1-4, the V gene TRBV9; TRBD1 matches at 11 bases. Per the germline V gene, CDR1 is SGDLS and CDR2 is YYNGEE. V dropped 7 bases and J dropped 11; count of bases not matched to a gene: 7. The CDR3 length is 13 residues. Here the CDR3 reads CASGMGTGGKLFF. The CDR3 bases are TGTGCCAGCGGGATGGGGACAGGGGGTAAACTGTTTTTT.

This clone appeared once. V is TRBV5-4 and J is TRBJ2-4, with D possibly matching TRBD2 (6 bases). Germline CDR1 reads SGHNT; CDR2 reads YYREEE (reference sequence). CDR3 length: 15 amino acids. Trimming removed 0 bases at V and 0 bases at J, with 7 bases between. CDR3 sequence: CASSLVGGAKNIQYF. The CDR3 coding sequence is TGTGCCAGCAGCTTGGTCGGGGGAGCCAAAAACATTCAGTACTTC.

The chain carries TRBV7-2 and TRBJ1-5; D remains unclear. Trimming removed 0 bases at V and 7 bases at J, with 13 bases between. CDR3 length equals 15 residues. The germline V gene encodes CDR1 SGHTA and CDR2 FQGNSA. CDR3 bases: TGTGCCAGCAGCTTAGCCCAGACATCAGGACAGCCCCAGCATTTT. It specifies CASSLAQTSGQPQHF.

The chain recombines TRBV9 with TRBJ2-7, with 9 bases that match TRBD1. CDR3 length: 14 amino acids. V lost 3 bases, J lost 5 bases, and 6 bases stayed unmatched. Germline assignment: CDR1 SGDLS and CDR2 YYNGEE. This CDR3 is CASSAGTGFDEQYF. CDR3 nucleotides: TGTGCCAGCAGCGCCGGGACAGGGTTCGACGAGCAGTACTTC.

This clone was counted a few times. The rearrangement uses TRBV11-2 and TRBJ1-2; 7 positions agree with TRBD1. This CDR3 spans 15 amino acids. With V trimmed by 2 bases and J by 4 bases, 7 bases remained unmatched. The germline V gene has CDR1 SGHAT and CDR2 FQNNGV. Written as DNA, the CDR3 is TGTGCCAGCAGCTTATATACAGGGGTTAGCTATGGCTACACCTTC. Its protein is CASSLYTGVSYGYTF.

This clone was detected only once. V is TRBV6-6 and J is TRBJ1-3; no clear D gene. V was clipped by 5 bases and J by 0 bases, with 5 bases between them. Per the germline V gene, CDR1 is MNHNY and CDR2 is SVGAGI (reference sequence). There are 13 residues in the CDR3. CDR3 loop: CASSLSSGNTIYF. In DNA form, the CDR3 reads TGTGCCAGCAGTCTTTCCTCTGGAAACACCATATATTTT.

This clone occurred a few times. The CDR3 is CTSSQDTPRRLAGVNEQYF. In DNA, the CDR3 is TGCACCAGCAGCCAAGATACCCCTCGAAGGCTAGCGGGGGTAAACGAGCAGTACTTC. The chain employs TRBV1 and TRBJ2-7; no check of the table's D call, TRBD2, against the DNA was made. TRBV1 is noted as a pseudogene. The CDR3 length is 19 residues.

The rearrangement uses TRBV27 and TRBJ2-2; 7 bases fit TRBD1. The CDR3 is 14 residues long. Looked up from germline, CDR1 is MNHEY and CDR2 is SMNVEV (reference sequence). V dropped 8 bases and J dropped 5; count of bases not matched to a gene: 8. The CDR3 loop is CASGRQGVTGELFF. CDR3 in DNA: TGTGCCAGCGGTCGGCAGGGGGTGACCGGGGAGCTGTTTTTT.

The chain has TRBV9 and TRBJ2-7, with 8 bases that match TRBD2. The CDR3 runs 14 residues. The V gene's germline CDR1 is SGDLS and CDR2 YYNGEE. After removal of 4 bases from V and 0 bases from J, the junction contained 3 bases not matched to a gene. CDR3 DNA: TGTGCCAGCAGCCTCACTAGCGGCTCCTACGAGCAGTACTTC. As protein: CASSLTSGSYEQYF.

The chain links TRBV29-1 to TRBJ1-2; D unclear. CDR3 length: 13 residues. Germline V gives CDR1 SQVTM, CDR2 ANQGSEA. Deletions cut 4 bases from V and 6 bases from J, with 15 bases between. CDR3 nucleotides: TGCAGCGTTGGAACTTGGGAGTTGGATGGCTACACCTTC. Protein sequence: CSVGTWELDGYTF.

The chain combines TRBV18 with TRBJ1-1; possible D gene TRBD1, 6 bases. The V and J ends lost 5 bases and 1 base respectively, with 8 bases between them. The CDR3 runs to 13 residues. The V gene's germline CDR1 is KGHSH and CDR2 LQKENI. The CDR3 loop reads CASSEGENTEAFF. The CDR3 DNA is TGTGCCAGCTCAGAGGGGGAGAACACTGAAGCTTTCTTT.

This chain uses TRBV11-2 with TRBJ2-3, with unresolved D. The CDR3 sequence is 15 residues long. Trimming pared 5 bases from V and 0 bases from J, leaving 12 bases between. Germline CDR1 and CDR2: SGHAT and FQNNGV. Here the CDR3 reads CASSPRTASTDTQYF. In DNA form, the CDR3 reads TGTGCCAGCAGCCCGCGAACCGCTAGCACAGATACGCAGTATTTT.